These T cell receptor beta chains were read from a single sample in a study of blood T cell repertoires in COVID-19. Sequencing used immunoSEQ multiplex PCR; TCRdb keeps in-frame clones, though not all of them. This table has approximately 140,000 clones, around 88% appearing once. The sequenced material came from peripheral blood. Source of these receptors: a human donor in a cohort sampled during active COVID-19. CDR3s include the opening cysteine and the closing phenylalanine or tryptophan. The D gene is left open where the match is weak. Clone size is not always given. Where it is, it says once, few, many or a class for expanded clones.

clone size	D gene	V gene	J gene	CDR3 DNA	CDR3 protein
-	TRBD1	TRBV19	TRBJ2-2	TGTGCCAGTAGGATGACAGGGCTGGGTACCGGGGAGCTGTTTTTT	CASRMTGLGTGELFF
-	-	TRBV3-1/TRBV3-2	TRBJ2-1	TGTGCCAGCAGCCAAAGTGGGATGGGGGGATTAGGCAATGAGCAGTTCTTC	CASSQSGMGGLGNEQFF
-	-	TRBV4-3	TRBJ1-4	TGCGCCAGCAGCCAAGATGGGCTAATTCGGGAAAAACTGTTTTTT	CASSQDGLIREKLFF
-	-	TRBV21-1	TRBJ1-4	TGTGCCAGCAGCAGCAGCAGGGGTAATGAAAAACTGTTTTTT	CASSSSRGNEKLFF
-	-	TRBV4-2	TRBJ2-7	TGTGCCAGCAGCCAAGACCCACAGGGTGCCGACTACGAGCAGTACTTC	CASSQDPQGADYEQYF
-	-	TRBV9	TRBJ1-2	TGTGCCAGCAGCGTTTCGGACCTGGGGCCGAACTATGGCTACACCTTC	CASSVSDLGPNYGYTF
-	TRBD1	TRBV3-1/TRBV3-2	TRBJ2-4	TGTGCCAGCAGCCAAGAAACAGGGGTCCCCAAAAACATTCAGTACTTC	CASSQETGVPKNIQYF
-	TRBD1	TRBV7-3	TRBJ2-2	TGTGCCAGCAGCCCCCAGGGGGCGAACACCGGGGAGCTGTTTTTT	CASSPQGANTGELFF
-	-	TRBV7-3	TRBJ1-1	TGTGCCAGCAGCTTAGGACCGGGGACACGGGGCCCAGAGATCTTT	CASSLGPGTRGPEIF
-	TRBD1	TRBV9	TRBJ2-7	TGTGCCAGCAGCGTAGACAGGGGGCGGAACGAGCAGTACTTC	CASSVDRGRNEQYF
-	TRBD2	TRBV12-5	TRBJ2-5	TGTGCTAGTGGTTTGGTAACGGGACTAGCAGGTTCGTCCGCCCAGTACTTC	CASGLVTGLAGSSAQYF
few	-	TRBV20-1	TRBJ1-2	TGCAGTGTGACCAAACCGGGGGGCTACACCTTC	CSVTKPGGYTF
-	-	TRBV9	TRBJ1-4	TGTGCCAGCAGCGCGCCGGGGATGACAACAACTAATGAAAAACTGTTTTTT	CASSAPGMTTTNEKLFF
-	-	TRBV5-4	TRBJ1-4	TGTGCCAGCAGCTTTTGGGCTGAACAAGAAAAACTGTTTTTT	CASSFWAEQEKLFF
once	-	TRBV5-1	TRBJ1-6	TGCGCCAGCAGCTTGCAGGGTCTATATTCACCCCTCCACTTT	CASSLQGLYSPLHF
-	TRBD1	TRBV19	TRBJ2-7	TGTGCCAGTAGTGCCCTCGGACAGGGGGACGAGCAGTACTTC	CASSALGQGDEQYF
-	TRBD1	TRBV12-3/TRBV12-4	TRBJ2-5	TGTGCCAACCAGACAGGGATCCAAGAGACCCAGTACTTC	CANQTGIQETQYF
-	-	TRBV5-1	TRBJ2-2	TGCGCCAGCAGCACGACAGACACCGGGGAGCTGTTTTTT	CASSTTDTGELFF
once	TRBD1	TRBV6-2/TRBV6-3	TRBJ1-4	TGTGCCAGCAGTTACCTTCGGGACAGGGGTTCTGAAAAACTGTTTTTT	CASSYLRDRGSEKLFF
-	TRBD2	TRBV5-1	TRBJ2-3	TGCGCCAGCAGCTTACGGGGGGGCCAAACAGATACGCAGTATTTT	CASSLRGGQTDTQYF
-	TRBD1	TRBV29-1	TRBJ2-2	TGCAGCCCCACGGGACAGATGGGGCCCGGGGAGCTGTTTTTT	CSPTGQMGPGELFF
-	-	TRBV3-1/TRBV3-2	TRBJ1-1	TGTGCCAGCAGCCAAGTAGCGTTACCGGGAGCTGAAGCTTTCTTT	CASSQVALPGAEAFF
-	TRBD2	TRBV6-1	TRBJ2-1	TGTGCCAGCAGTGAAAAACTAGCGGGGGGCTACAATGAGCAGTTCTTC	CASSEKLAGGYNEQFF
-	-	TRBV6-2/TRBV6-3	TRBJ1-1	TGTGCCAGCAGTTACGGTGGCAGAAACACTGAAGCTTTCTTT	CASSYGGRNTEAFF
-	-	TRBV7-8	TRBJ2-7	TGTGCCAGCAGCCCCCTTTCCTACGAGCAGTACTTC	CASSPLSYEQYF
-	TRBD1	TRBV7-9	TRBJ2-5	TGTGCCAGCAGCCTGGGACAGCCCCAAGAGACCCAGTACTTC	CASSLGQPQETQYF
-	-	TRBV29-1	TRBJ1-1	TGCAGCGTTCGGGCGACAGGCTCGGGGGAAGCTTTCTTT	CSVRATGSGEAFF
-	TRBD1	TRBV5-1	TRBJ2-7	TGCGCCGCCATGGACAGGCCGTCCTACGAGCAGTACTTC	CAAMDRPSYEQYF
-	TRBD1	TRBV30	TRBJ2-7	TGTGCCTGGAGCCCCGGGACAGAATCTAGAACCTACGAGCAGTACTTC	CAWSPGTESRTYEQYF
-	-	TRBV6-5	TRBJ1-1	TGTGCCAGCAGTTCGTACAGGGAAGCTTTCTTT	CASSSYREAFF
-	-	TRBV2	TRBJ2-3	TGTGCCAGCAGAGACGCGATCGGGGGAGATACGCAGTATTTT	CASRDAIGGDTQYF
-	-	TRBV6-1	TRBJ1-3	TGTGCCAGCAGTGAATTTGGACAGCTATCTGGAAACACCATATATTTT	CASSEFGQLSGNTIYF
-	TRBD1	TRBV7-3	TRBJ2-6	TGTGCCAGCAGCCCCGGACAGGGCAGGTCTGGGGCCAACGTCCTGACTTTC	CASSPGQGRSGANVLTF
-	-	TRBV7-9	TRBJ2-4	TGTGCCAGCAGCGCGGACAAAAACATTCAGTACTTC	CASSADKNIQYF
-	TRBD1	TRBV6-2/TRBV6-3	TRBJ1-6	TGTGCCAGCAGTTACCCGGGACAGGACAATTCACCCCTCCACTTT	CASSYPGQDNSPLHF